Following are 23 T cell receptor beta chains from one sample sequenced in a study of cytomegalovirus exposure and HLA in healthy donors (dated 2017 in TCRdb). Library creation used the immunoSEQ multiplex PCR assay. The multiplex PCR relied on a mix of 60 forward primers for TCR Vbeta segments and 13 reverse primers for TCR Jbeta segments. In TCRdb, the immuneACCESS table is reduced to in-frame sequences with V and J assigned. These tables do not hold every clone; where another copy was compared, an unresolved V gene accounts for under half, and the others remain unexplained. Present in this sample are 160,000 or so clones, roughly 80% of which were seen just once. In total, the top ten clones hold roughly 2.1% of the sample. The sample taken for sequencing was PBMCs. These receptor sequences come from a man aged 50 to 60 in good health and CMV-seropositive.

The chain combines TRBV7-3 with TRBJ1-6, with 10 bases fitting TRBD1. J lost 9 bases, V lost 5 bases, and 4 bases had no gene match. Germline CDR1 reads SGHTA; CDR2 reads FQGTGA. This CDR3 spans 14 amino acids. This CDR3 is CASSQTGGISPLHF. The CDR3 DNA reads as TGTGCCAGCAGCCAGACAGGGGGCATTTCACCCCTCCACTTT.

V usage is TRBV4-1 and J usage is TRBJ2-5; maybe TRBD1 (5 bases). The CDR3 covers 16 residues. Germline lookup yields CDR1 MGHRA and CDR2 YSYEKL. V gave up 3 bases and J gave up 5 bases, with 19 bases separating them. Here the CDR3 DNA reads TGCGCCAGCAGCCAGCCCTCAAATAGGGGCGAGGAGACCCAGTACTTC. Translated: CASSQPSNRGEETQYF.

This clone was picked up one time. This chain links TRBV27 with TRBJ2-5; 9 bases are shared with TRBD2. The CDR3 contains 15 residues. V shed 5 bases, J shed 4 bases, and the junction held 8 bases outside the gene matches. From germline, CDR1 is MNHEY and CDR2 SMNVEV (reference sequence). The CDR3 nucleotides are TGTGCCAGCAGTGGGAGCGGGGGGCGAGGAGAGACCCAGTACTTC. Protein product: CASSGSGGRGETQYF.

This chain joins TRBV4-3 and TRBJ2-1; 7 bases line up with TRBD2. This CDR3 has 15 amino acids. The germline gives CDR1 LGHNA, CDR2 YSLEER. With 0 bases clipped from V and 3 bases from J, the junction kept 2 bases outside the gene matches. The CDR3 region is CASSQEWTSYNEQFF. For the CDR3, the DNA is TGCGCCAGCAGCCAAGAGTGGACTAGCTACAATGAGCAGTTCTTC.

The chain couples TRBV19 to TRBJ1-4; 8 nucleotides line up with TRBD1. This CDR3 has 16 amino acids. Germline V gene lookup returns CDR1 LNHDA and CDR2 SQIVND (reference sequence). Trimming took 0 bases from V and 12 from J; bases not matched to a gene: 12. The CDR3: CASSIDFGATGAELFF. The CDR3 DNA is TGTGCCAGTAGTATAGATTTTGGGGCGACAGGGGCCGAACTGTTTTTT.

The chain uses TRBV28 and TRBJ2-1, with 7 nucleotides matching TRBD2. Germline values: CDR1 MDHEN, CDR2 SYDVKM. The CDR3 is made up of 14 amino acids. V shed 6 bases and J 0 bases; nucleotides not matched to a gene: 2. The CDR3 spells CASRGGVSYNEQFF. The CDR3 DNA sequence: TGTGCCAGCAGGGGGGGGGTCTCCTACAATGAGCAGTTCTTC.

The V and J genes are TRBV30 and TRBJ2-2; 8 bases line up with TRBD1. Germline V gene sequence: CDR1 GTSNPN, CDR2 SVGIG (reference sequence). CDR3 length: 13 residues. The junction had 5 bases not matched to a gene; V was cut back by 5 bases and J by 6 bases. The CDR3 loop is CAWGTGLSGELFF. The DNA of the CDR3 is TGTGCCTGGGGGACAGGACTTTCCGGGGAGCTGTTTTTT.

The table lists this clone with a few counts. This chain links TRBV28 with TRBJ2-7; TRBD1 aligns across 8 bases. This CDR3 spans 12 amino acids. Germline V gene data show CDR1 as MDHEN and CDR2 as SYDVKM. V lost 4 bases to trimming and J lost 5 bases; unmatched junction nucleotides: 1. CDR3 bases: TGTGCCAGCAGTTCAGGGGGCCACGAGCAGTACTTC. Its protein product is CASSSGGHEQYF.

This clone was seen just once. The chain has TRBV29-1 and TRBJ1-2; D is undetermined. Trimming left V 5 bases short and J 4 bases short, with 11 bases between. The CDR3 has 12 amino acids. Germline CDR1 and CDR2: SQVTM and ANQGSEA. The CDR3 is CSVNAGSYGYTF. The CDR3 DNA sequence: TGCAGCGTTAATGCAGGCTCCTATGGCTACACCTTC.

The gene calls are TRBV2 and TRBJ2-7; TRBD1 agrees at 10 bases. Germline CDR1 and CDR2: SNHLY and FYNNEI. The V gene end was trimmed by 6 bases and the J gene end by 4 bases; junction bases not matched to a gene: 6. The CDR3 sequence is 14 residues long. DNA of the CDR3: TGTGCCAGCAGAGAGACAGGGGGCGCGTACGAGCAGTACTTC. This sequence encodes CASRETGGAYEQYF. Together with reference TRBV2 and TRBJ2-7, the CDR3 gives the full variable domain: EPEVTQTPSHQVTQMGQEVILRCVPISNHLYFYWYRQILGQKVEFLVSFYNNEISEKSEIFDDQFSVERPDGSNFTLKIRSTKLEDSAMYFCASRETGGAYEQYFGPGTRLTVT.

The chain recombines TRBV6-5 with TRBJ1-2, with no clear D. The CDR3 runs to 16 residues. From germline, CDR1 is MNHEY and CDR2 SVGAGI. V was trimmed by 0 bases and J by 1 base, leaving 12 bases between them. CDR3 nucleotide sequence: TGTGCCAGCAGTTACTCGGCACAGTCTTTTAACTATGGCTACACCTTC. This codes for CASSYSAQSFNYGYTF.

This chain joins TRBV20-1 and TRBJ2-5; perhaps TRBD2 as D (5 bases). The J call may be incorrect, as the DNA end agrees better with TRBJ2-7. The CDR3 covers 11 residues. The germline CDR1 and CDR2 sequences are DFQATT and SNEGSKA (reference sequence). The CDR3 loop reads CAGNSGYEQYF. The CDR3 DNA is TGCGCAGGAAACAGCGGTTACGAGCAGTACTTC.

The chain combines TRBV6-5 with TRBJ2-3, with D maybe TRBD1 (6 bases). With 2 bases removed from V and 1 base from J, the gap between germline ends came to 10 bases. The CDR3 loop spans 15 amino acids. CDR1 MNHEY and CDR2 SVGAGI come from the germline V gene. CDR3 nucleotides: TGTGCCAGCAGTTACGGACAGTTTCGCACAGATACGCAGTATTTT. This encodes CASSYGQFRTDTQYF.

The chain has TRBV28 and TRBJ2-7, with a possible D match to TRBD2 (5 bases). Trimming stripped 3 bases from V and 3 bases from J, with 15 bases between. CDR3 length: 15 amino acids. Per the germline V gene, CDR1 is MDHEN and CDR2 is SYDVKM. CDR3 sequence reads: CASSFPRLAVYEQYF. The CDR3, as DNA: TGTGCCAGCAGTTTCCCGCGGCTAGCAGTCTACGAGCAGTACTTC.

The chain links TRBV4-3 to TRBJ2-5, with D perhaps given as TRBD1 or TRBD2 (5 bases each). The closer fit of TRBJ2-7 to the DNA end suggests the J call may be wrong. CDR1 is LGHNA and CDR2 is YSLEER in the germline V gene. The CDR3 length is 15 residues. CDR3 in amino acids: CASSPVFGGSYEQYF. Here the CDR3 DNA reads TGCGCCAGCAGTCCCGTTTTTGGGGGCTCCTACGAGCAGTACTTC.

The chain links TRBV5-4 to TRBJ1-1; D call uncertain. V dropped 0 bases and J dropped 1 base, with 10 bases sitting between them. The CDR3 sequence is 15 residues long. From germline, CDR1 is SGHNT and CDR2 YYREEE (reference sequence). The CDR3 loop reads CASSLADGGNTEAFF. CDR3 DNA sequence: TGTGCCAGCAGCTTGGCCGACGGCGGGAACACTGAAGCTTTCTTT.

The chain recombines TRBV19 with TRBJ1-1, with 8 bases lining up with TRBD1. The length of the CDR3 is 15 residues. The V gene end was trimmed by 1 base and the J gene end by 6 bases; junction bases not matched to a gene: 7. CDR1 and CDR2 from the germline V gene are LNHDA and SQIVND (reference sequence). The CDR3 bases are TGTGCCAGTAGTATAGTGGCAGGGGGCCCCCCTGAAGCTTTCTTT. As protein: CASSIVAGGPPEAFF.

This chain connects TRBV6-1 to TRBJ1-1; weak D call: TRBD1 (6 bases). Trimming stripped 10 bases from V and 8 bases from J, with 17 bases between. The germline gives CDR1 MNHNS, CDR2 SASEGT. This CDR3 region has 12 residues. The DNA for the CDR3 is TGTGCCACCACCTTACAGGGCGGAGAAGCTTTCTTT. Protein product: CATTLQGGEAFF.

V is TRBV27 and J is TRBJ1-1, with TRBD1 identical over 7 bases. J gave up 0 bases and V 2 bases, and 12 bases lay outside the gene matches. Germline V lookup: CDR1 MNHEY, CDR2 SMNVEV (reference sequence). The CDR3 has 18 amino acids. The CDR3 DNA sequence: TGTGCCAGCAGTTTAAGGGCCCTGGACAGGACCCTGAACACTGAAGCTTTCTTT. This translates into CASSLRALDRTLNTEAFF.

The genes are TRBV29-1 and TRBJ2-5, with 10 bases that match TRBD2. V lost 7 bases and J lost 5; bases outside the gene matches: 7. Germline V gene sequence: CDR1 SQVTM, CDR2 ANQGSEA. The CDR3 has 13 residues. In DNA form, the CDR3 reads TGCAGCGCTGGGCTAGCGGGGGAGGAGACCCAGTACTTC. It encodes CSAGLAGEETQYF.

The chain's CDR3 is CASSRRGISDEKLFF. The CDR3 region has the DNA TGTGCCAGCAGCCGGAGGGGTATAAGTGATGAAAAACTGTTTTTT. The V call is TRBV4-2, the J call TRBJ1-4; TRBD1 is a possible D gene (5 bases). The germline V gene encodes CDR1 LGHNA and CDR2 YNFKEQ. The CDR3 totals 15 residues. V lost 4 bases, J lost 6 bases, and 15 bases lay in between.

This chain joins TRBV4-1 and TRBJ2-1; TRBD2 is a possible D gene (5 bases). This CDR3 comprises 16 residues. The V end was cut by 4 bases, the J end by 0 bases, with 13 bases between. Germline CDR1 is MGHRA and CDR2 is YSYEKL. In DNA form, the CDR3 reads TGCGCCAGCAGCCTCCGGGCCGCGGGCTCCTACAATGAGCAGTTCTTC. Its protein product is CASSLRAAGSYNEQFF.

CDR3 DNA sequence: TGTGCCAGCAGCGCGCGCAGGGAGGCAACTAATGAAAAACTGTTTTTT. This encodes CASSARREATNEKLFF. The rearrangement links TRBV9 to TRBJ1-4; the D gene is possibly TRBD1 (5 bases). Per germline, CDR1 SGDLS and CDR2 YYNGEE. Trimming pared 3 bases from V and 0 bases from J, leaving 12 bases between. The CDR3 is 16 amino acids.